This T cell receptor (beta chain) was sequenced during a study of high-grade serous ovarian cancer treatment subgroups. Libraries were prepared by immunoSEQ multiplex PCR; TCRdb keeps only in-frame clonotypes and omits some of them. Of 5,500 to 6,500 clones listed, roughly 83% are singletons. Germline V CDR1 and CDR2: MNHNS, SASEGT. V trimming: 8 bases; J trimming: 3 bases; junction bases outside the gene matches: 5. This CDR3 comprises 13 residues. Tumor samples were taken before definitive surgery or chemotherapy. Sample: tumor tissue. The rearrangement joins TRBV6-1 to TRBJ1-2; 8 bases are a match to TRBD1. The clonotype was recovered from a human donor with high-grade serous ovarian cancer. CDR3 DNA: TGTGCCAGCTCTCAGACAGGGGACTATGGCTACACCTTC. Translating gives CASSQTGDYGYTF.